The rows below give T cell receptor beta chains drawn from one sample of a study of spatial heterogeneity in lung cancer. MiXCR was run by TCRdb on the 5' RACE reads, yielding one entry per CDR3 protein. Here the sample spans 75,000 to 85,000 distinct CDR3 sequences, approximately 20% being singletons. The specimen comprised PBMCs, sampled at surgery. The receptors were gathered from a male donor with early-stage non-small cell lung cancer. CDR3s include the opening cysteine and the closing phenylalanine or tryptophan. The D gene is left open where the match is weak. For some rows the clone size is stated as once, few or many, or as a class when expanded; others skip it.

CDR3nt: TGTGCCAGCAGTTTACGGGGTGAAAAACTGTTTTTT
CDR3aa: CASSLRGEKLFF
d_gene: NA
j_gene: TRBJ1-4
abundance: few
v_gene: TRBV12-3/TRBV12-4

CDR3nt: TGTGCCAGCAGCTTAAGTTGGGCGAGGGAAAAACTGTTTTTT
CDR3aa: CASSLSWAREKLFF
d_gene: NA
j_gene: TRBJ1-4
abundance: NA
v_gene: TRBV7-9

CDR3nt: TGTGCCAGCAGTTTTGACAGGAACACTGAAGCTTTCTTT
CDR3aa: CASSFDRNTEAFF
d_gene: NA
j_gene: TRBJ1-1
abundance: many
v_gene: TRBV12-3/TRBV12-4

CDR3nt: TGTGCCAGCAGGAGGGGGACTGAAGCTTTCTTT
CDR3aa: CASRRGTEAFF
d_gene: NA
j_gene: TRBJ1-1
abundance: NA
v_gene: TRBV7-2

CDR3nt: TGTGCCAGCAGCTTGGCCGACAAGAACTATGGCTACACCTTC
CDR3aa: CASSLADKNYGYTF
d_gene: NA
j_gene: TRBJ1-2
abundance: few
v_gene: TRBV5-5

CDR3nt: TGTGCCAGCACCCTGGGACAGGGGAATTACGAGCAGTACTTC
CDR3aa: CASTLGQGNYEQYF
d_gene: TRBD1
j_gene: TRBJ2-7
abundance: few
v_gene: TRBV5-6

CDR3nt: TGTGCCAGCAGTAAACCGGGACCAACCGCGGGGAATGAGCAGTTCTTC
CDR3aa: CASSKPGPTAGNEQFF
d_gene: NA
j_gene: TRBJ2-1
abundance: once
v_gene: TRBV12-3/TRBV12-4

CDR3nt: TGTGCCAGCAGTTTAAATGGGTACCGGGAGACCCAGTACTTC
CDR3aa: CASSLNGYRETQYF
d_gene: NA
j_gene: TRBJ2-5
abundance: few
v_gene: TRBV28

CDR3nt: TGCAGTGCTCCCGGACTAGCGGGAACCTACGAGCAGTACTTC
CDR3aa: CSAPGLAGTYEQYF
d_gene: TRBD2
j_gene: TRBJ2-7
abundance: once
v_gene: TRBV20-1

CDR3nt: TGCGCCAGCAGCACCCTAGCGGGAGGCACCGGGGAGCTGTTTTTT
CDR3aa: CASSTLAGGTGELFF
d_gene: TRBD2
j_gene: TRBJ2-2
abundance: few
v_gene: TRBV5-1

CDR3nt: TGCGCCAGCAGCCAAGGCGGGCTGGAGACCCAGTACTTC
CDR3aa: CASSQGGLETQYF
d_gene: NA
j_gene: TRBJ2-5
abundance: NA
v_gene: TRBV4-1

CDR3nt: TGTGCCAGTAGCAAGGTGACTAGCGGTTATAATGAGCAGTTCTTC
CDR3aa: CASSKVTSGYNEQFF
d_gene: TRBD2
j_gene: TRBJ2-1
abundance: NA
v_gene: TRBV19

CDR3nt: TGTGCCAGCAGCAACAGGGGAGTTGATGAAAAACTGTTTTTT
CDR3aa: CASSNRGVDEKLFF
d_gene: TRBD1
j_gene: TRBJ1-4
abundance: NA
v_gene: TRBV6-1

CDR3nt: TGTGCCAGCAGCAGGGACACTCATTCCTACGAGCAGTACTTC
CDR3aa: CASSRDTHSYEQYF
d_gene: NA
j_gene: TRBJ2-7
abundance: few
v_gene: TRBV14

CDR3nt: TGTGCCAGCAGCCAGGCCCTCACGAGCGGGGGCAACGCGAACACCGGGGAGCTGTTTTTT
CDR3aa: CASSQALTSGGNANTGELFF
d_gene: TRBD2
j_gene: TRBJ2-2
abundance: many
v_gene: TRBV4-2

CDR3nt: TGTGCCAGCAGTTTAGTTAGCGGGAGACCAGAACCCACAGATACGCAGTATTTT
CDR3aa: CASSLVSGRPEPTDTQYF
d_gene: TRBD2
j_gene: TRBJ2-3
abundance: NA
v_gene: TRBV28

CDR3nt: TGCAGTGCTAGAGTTTTCGGAGGGGTAGACAATGAGCAGTTCTTC
CDR3aa: CSARVFGGVDNEQFF
d_gene: NA
j_gene: TRBJ2-1
abundance: NA
v_gene: TRBV20-1

CDR3nt: TGCAGTGCTATGGCAGGGTGGGGAACTAATGAAAAACTGTTTTTT
CDR3aa: CSAMAGWGTNEKLFF
d_gene: NA
j_gene: TRBJ1-4
abundance: NA
v_gene: TRBV20-1

CDR3nt: TGTGCCAGCTCCAGGGTCTCTGGGGCCAACGTCCTGACTTTC
CDR3aa: CASSRVSGANVLTF
d_gene: NA
j_gene: TRBJ2-6
abundance: few
v_gene: TRBV7-3

CDR3nt: TGCAGCGTTGAGGTAGGGGGCAATCAGCCCCAGCATTTT
CDR3aa: CSVEVGGNQPQHF
d_gene: NA
j_gene: TRBJ1-5
abundance: many
v_gene: TRBV29-1

CDR3nt: TGCAGTGCCAGAGCGCCGAGGGTTTTAGAGACCCAGTACTTC
CDR3aa: CSARAPRVLETQYF
d_gene: NA
j_gene: TRBJ2-5
abundance: NA
v_gene: TRBV20-1

CDR3nt: TGTGCCAGCAGCCAACAGACCGGGACTATTTACAATGAGCAGTTCTTC
CDR3aa: CASSQQTGTIYNEQFF
d_gene: TRBD2
j_gene: TRBJ2-1
abundance: few
v_gene: TRBV3-1

CDR3nt: TGCGCCAGCAGCCAAGCCACAGGGCCTAATGAAAAACTGTTTTTT
CDR3aa: CASSQATGPNEKLFF
d_gene: NA
j_gene: TRBJ1-4
abundance: NA
v_gene: TRBV4-1

CDR3nt: TGTGCCAGCAGCAACGCCGGGACGGAGAACACTGAAGCTTTCTTT
CDR3aa: CASSNAGTENTEAFF
d_gene: NA
j_gene: TRBJ1-1
abundance: many
v_gene: TRBV21-1

CDR3nt: TGCAGCGTTGAAGCACAGGGATACACTGAAGCTTTCTTT
CDR3aa: CSVEAQGYTEAFF
d_gene: NA
j_gene: TRBJ1-1
abundance: many
v_gene: TRBV29-1

CDR3nt: TGTGCCAGCAGTTACTCCGCGGGGACTCAAGAGACCCAGTACTTC
CDR3aa: CASSYSAGTQETQYF
d_gene: NA
j_gene: TRBJ2-5
abundance: few
v_gene: TRBV6-5

CDR3nt: TGTGCCAGCAGCGCAGGGCTAAGCTCTGGGGCCAACGTCCTGACTTTC
CDR3aa: CASSAGLSSGANVLTF
d_gene: NA
j_gene: TRBJ2-6
abundance: NA
v_gene: TRBV9

CDR3nt: TGTGCCAGCGGTTACACCCGCACAGATACGCAGTATTTT
CDR3aa: CASGYTRTDTQYF
d_gene: NA
j_gene: TRBJ2-3
abundance: NA
v_gene: TRBV6-5

CDR3nt: TGCGCCAGCAGCTTCCTAGCGGGATACAATGAGCAGTTCTTC
CDR3aa: CASSFLAGYNEQFF
d_gene: TRBD2
j_gene: TRBJ2-1
abundance: few
v_gene: TRBV5-1

CDR3nt: TGTGCCACCAGTTACCTCTGGGCAGCCTCGAACACCGGGGAGCTGTTTTTT
CDR3aa: CATSYLWAASNTGELFF
d_gene: NA
j_gene: TRBJ2-2
abundance: NA
v_gene: TRBV6-2/TRBV6-3

CDR3nt: TGTGCCAGCAGCTCATGGACTAGCGGGGGGCCTTTCTCCTACGAGCAGTACTTC
CDR3aa: CASSSWTSGGPFSYEQYF
d_gene: TRBD2
j_gene: TRBJ2-7
abundance: NA
v_gene: TRBV7-2

CDR3nt: TGCAGCGTCGCCGGGCCTCAGGACATTCAGTACTTC
CDR3aa: CSVAGPQDIQYF
d_gene: NA
j_gene: TRBJ2-4
abundance: few
v_gene: TRBV29-1

CDR3nt: TGCGCCAGCAGCTTGTTTCCGGGCAGCAATTCACCCCTCCACTTT
CDR3aa: CASSLFPGSNSPLHF
d_gene: NA
j_gene: TRBJ1-6
abundance: few
v_gene: TRBV5-1

CDR3nt: TGCGCCAGCAGCCAAGAGCGAGGGACAGGGAGCTCCTACGAGCAGTACTTC
CDR3aa: CASSQERGTGSSYEQYF
d_gene: TRBD1
j_gene: TRBJ2-7
abundance: NA
v_gene: TRBV4-3

CDR3nt: TGTGCCAGTAGTATAGCAGGGCGGCCAGATACGCAGTATTTT
CDR3aa: CASSIAGRPDTQYF
d_gene: NA
j_gene: TRBJ2-3
abundance: many
v_gene: TRBV19

CDR3nt: TGTGCCATCAGTGACAACAGGGAAAGCTACACCTTC
CDR3aa: CAISDNRESYTF
d_gene: NA
j_gene: TRBJ1-2
abundance: NA
v_gene: TRBV10-3

CDR3nt: TGTGCCAGCAGCCTTCAGCGGGCCCTCTACAATGAGCAGTTCTTC
CDR3aa: CASSLQRALYNEQFF
d_gene: NA
j_gene: TRBJ2-1
abundance: few
v_gene: TRBV14

CDR3nt: TGCAGCGTTGAAGTCTCCAGGGTTAACGAGCAGTACTTC
CDR3aa: CSVEVSRVNEQYF
d_gene: NA
j_gene: TRBJ2-7
abundance: few
v_gene: TRBV29-1

CDR3nt: TGTGCCAGCAGCTTCCGGGACTACTCCTACGAGCAGTACTTC
CDR3aa: CASSFRDYSYEQYF
d_gene: TRBD2
j_gene: TRBJ2-7
abundance: few
v_gene: TRBV7-2

CDR3nt: TGTGCCAGCAGCTTAGGTGGAAACACCATATATTTT
CDR3aa: CASSLGGNTIYF
d_gene: NA
j_gene: TRBJ1-3
abundance: many
v_gene: TRBV7-2

CDR3nt: TGTGCCAGCAGTTTAAGGACAGGGACTGGAAACACCATATATTTT
CDR3aa: CASSLRTGTGNTIYF
d_gene: TRBD1
j_gene: TRBJ1-3
abundance: NA
v_gene: TRBV12-3/TRBV12-4

CDR3nt: TGCGCCAGCAGCGAGATCACCGGGGAGCTGTTTTTT
CDR3aa: CASSEITGELFF
d_gene: NA
j_gene: TRBJ2-2
abundance: NA
v_gene: TRBV5-1

CDR3nt: TGCAGCGTTGAAGTCACGGTCAATGAGCAGTTCTTC
CDR3aa: CSVEVTVNEQFF
d_gene: NA
j_gene: TRBJ2-1
abundance: NA
v_gene: TRBV29-1

CDR3nt: TGTGCCAGCAGTTCAACAGGGTATAACTATGGCTACACCTTC
CDR3aa: CASSSTGYNYGYTF
d_gene: NA
j_gene: TRBJ1-2
abundance: NA
v_gene: TRBV12-3/TRBV12-4

CDR3nt: TGTGCCAGTAGGGGGACTAGCGGGAGGCACTTTACCTACGAGCAGTACTTC
CDR3aa: CASRGTSGRHFTYEQYF
d_gene: TRBD2
j_gene: TRBJ2-7
abundance: NA
v_gene: TRBV19

CDR3nt: TGTGCCACCAGCAGAGATACGAGCGGGAGGCAAGACGAGCAGTTCTTC
CDR3aa: CATSRDTSGRQDEQFF
d_gene: TRBD2
j_gene: TRBJ2-1
abundance: few
v_gene: TRBV15

CDR3nt: TGTGCCAGCAGGCCTTCTTACACCGGGGAGCTGTTTTTT
CDR3aa: CASRPSYTGELFF
d_gene: NA
j_gene: TRBJ2-2
abundance: NA
v_gene: TRBV7-9

CDR3nt: TGTGCCAGCAGCCAATCGGACAGTTACTCTGGGGCCAACGTCCTGACTTTC
CDR3aa: CASSQSDSYSGANVLTF
d_gene: NA
j_gene: TRBJ2-6
abundance: many
v_gene: TRBV12-3/TRBV12-4